The entry below gives a single T cell receptor beta chain sequence along with its context. This record belongs to a study of T-cell reconstitution after alpha-beta-depleted transplantation in children. TCRbeta library preparation incorporated unique molecular identifiers. TCRdb re-analysed the PCR reads in MiXCR, keeping a single row per CDR3 protein. In the table there are approximately 650,000 distinct CDR3 sequences, about an eighth of which are singletons. The germline V gene has CDR1 LGHNA and CDR2 YNFKEQ. The CDR3 consists of 13 residues. Trimming shortened V by 4 bases and J by 4 bases, and 9 bases separated the two germline ends.

The clonotype was recovered from a girl aged 2-9 years with congenital amegakaryocytic thrombocytopenia, due to receive a stem cell transplant. The chain combines TRBV4-2 with TRBJ2-3, with a weak D call TRBD1 (6 bases). The starting material was PBMCs, obtained before TCRalphabeta/CD19-depleted stem cell transplant. CDR3 nucleotide sequence: TGTGCCAGCAGCCTAGGACAGCCAGATACGCAGTATTTT. Its protein product is CASSLGQPDTQYF.